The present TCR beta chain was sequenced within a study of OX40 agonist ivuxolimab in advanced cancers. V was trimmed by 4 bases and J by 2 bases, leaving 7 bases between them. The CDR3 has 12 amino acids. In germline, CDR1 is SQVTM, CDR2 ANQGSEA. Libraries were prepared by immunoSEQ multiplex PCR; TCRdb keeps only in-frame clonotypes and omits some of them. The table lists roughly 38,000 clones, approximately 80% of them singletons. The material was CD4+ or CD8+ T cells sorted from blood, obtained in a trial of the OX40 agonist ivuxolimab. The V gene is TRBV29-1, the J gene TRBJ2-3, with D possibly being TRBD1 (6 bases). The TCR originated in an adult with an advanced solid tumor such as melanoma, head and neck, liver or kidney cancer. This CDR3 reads CSVGTDTDTQYF. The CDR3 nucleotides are TGCAGCGTTGGGACAGACACAGATACGCAGTATTTT.